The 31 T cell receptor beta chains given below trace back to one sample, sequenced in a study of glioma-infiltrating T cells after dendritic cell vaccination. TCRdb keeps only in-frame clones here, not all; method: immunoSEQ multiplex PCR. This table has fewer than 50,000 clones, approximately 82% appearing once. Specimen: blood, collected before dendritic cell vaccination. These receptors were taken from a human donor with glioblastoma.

As DNA, the CDR3 is TGTGCCAGCAGCCTTTACGGGGGGAACCAAGAGACCCAGTACTTC. Translating it yields CASSLYGGNQETQYF. V and J are TRBV2 and TRBJ2-5, with 7 bases fitting TRBD2. Trimming cost V 6 bases and J 0 bases; bases outside gene matches: 7. Germline V gene sequence: CDR1 SNHLY, CDR2 FYNNEI. The CDR3 totals 15 residues.

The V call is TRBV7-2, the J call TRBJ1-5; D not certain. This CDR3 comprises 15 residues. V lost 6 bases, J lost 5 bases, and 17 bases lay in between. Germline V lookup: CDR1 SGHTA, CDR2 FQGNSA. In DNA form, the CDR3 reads TGTGCCAGCAGTCAGGACTTATTTCAGGATCAGCCCCAGCATTTT. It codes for CASSQDLFQDQPQHF.

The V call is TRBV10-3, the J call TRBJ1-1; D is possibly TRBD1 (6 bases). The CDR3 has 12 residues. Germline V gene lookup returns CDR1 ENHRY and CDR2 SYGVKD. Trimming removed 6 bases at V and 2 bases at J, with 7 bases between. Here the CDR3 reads CAIRQGNTEAFF. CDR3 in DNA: TGTGCCATCAGACAGGGAAACACTGAAGCTTTCTTT.

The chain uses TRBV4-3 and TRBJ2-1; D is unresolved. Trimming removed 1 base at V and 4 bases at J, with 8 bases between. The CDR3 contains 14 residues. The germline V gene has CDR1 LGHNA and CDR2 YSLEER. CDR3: CASSQGLTYNEQFF. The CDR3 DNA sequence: TGCGCCAGCAGCCAAGGCCTTACTTACAATGAGCAGTTCTTC.

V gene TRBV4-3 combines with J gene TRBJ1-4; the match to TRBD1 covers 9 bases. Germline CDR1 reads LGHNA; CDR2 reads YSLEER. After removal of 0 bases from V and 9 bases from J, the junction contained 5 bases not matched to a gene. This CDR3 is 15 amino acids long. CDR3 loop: CASSQDSDRGKKLFF. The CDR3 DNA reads TGCGCCAGCAGCCAAGATTCGGACAGGGGAAAAAAACTGTTTTTT.

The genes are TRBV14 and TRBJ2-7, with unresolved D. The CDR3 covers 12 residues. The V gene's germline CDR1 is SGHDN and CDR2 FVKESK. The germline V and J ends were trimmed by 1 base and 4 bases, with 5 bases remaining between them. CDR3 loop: CASSQVPYEQYF. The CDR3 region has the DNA TGTGCCAGCAGCCAAGTTCCTTACGAGCAGTACTTC.

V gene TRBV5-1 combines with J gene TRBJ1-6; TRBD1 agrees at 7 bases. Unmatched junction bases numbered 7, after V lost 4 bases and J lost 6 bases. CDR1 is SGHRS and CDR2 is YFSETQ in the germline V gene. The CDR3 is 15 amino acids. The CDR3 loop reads CASSLSGGGNSPLHF. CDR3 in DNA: TGCGCCAGCAGCCTTTCAGGGGGAGGTAATTCACCCCTCCACTTT.

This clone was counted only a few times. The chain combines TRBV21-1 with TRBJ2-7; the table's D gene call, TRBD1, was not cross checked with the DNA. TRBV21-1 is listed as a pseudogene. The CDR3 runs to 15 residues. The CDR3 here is CASTLGPGINYEQYF. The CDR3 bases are TGTGCCAGCACCCTAGGGCCAGGGATTAACTACGAGCAGTACTTC.

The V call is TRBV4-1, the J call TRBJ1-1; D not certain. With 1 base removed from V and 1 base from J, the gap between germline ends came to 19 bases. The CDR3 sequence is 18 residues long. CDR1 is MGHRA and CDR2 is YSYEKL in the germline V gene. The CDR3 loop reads CASSQGRPSEGRNTEAFF. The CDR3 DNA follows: TGCGCCAGCAGCCAAGGAAGACCTTCAGAGGGCCGGAACACTGAAGCTTTCTTT.

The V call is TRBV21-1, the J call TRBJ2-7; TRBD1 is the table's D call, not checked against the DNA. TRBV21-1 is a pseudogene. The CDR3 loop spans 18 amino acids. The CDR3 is CASSKEGLGAHSTYEQYF. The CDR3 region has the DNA TGTGCCAGCAGCAAAGAAGGATTGGGCGCACATTCTACCTACGAGCAGTACTTC.

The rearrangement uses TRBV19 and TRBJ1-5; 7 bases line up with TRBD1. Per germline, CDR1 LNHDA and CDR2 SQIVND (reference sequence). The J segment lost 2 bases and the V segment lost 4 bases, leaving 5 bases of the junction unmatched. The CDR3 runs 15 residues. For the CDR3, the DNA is TGTGCCAGTAGTACGACAGGGTCCGGCAATCAGCCCCAGCATTTT. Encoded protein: CASSTTGSGNQPQHF.

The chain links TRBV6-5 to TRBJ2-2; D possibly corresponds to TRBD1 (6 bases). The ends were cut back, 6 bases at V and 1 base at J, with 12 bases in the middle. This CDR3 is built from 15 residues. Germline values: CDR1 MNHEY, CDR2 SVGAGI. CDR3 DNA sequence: TGTGCCAGCAGCACCGGGACACTGAACACCGGGGAGCTGTTTTTT. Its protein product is CASSTGTLNTGELFF.

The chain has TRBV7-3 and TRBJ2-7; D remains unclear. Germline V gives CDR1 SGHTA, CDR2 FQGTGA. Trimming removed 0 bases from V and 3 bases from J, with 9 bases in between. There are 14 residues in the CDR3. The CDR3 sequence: CASSLTPTSYEQYF. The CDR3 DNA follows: TGTGCCAGCAGCTTAACCCCGACAAGCTACGAGCAGTACTTC.

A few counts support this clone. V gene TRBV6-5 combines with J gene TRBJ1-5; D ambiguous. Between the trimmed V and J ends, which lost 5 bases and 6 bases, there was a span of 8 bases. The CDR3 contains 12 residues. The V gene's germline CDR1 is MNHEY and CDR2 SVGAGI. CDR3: CASSEAVQPQHF. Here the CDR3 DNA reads TGTGCCAGCAGTGAAGCGGTTCAGCCCCAGCATTTT.

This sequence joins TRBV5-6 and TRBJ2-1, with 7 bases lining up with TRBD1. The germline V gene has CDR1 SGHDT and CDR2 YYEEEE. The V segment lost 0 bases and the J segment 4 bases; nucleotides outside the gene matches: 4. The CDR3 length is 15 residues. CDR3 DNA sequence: TGTGCCAGCAGCTTGGCCGGGACAGATTACAATGAGCAGTTCTTC. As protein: CASSLAGTDYNEQFF.

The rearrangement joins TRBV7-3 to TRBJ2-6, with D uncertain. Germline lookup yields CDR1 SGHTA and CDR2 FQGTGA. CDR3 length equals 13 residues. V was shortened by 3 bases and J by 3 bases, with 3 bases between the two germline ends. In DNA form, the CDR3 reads TGTGCCAGCAGCTTCAGTGGGGCCAACGTCCTGACTTTC. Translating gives CASSFSGANVLTF.

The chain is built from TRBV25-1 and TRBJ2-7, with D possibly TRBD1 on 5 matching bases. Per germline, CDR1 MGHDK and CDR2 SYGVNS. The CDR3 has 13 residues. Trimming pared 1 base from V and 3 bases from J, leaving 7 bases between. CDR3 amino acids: CASSESGIYEQYF. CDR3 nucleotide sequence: TGTGCCAGCAGTGAATCAGGGATCTACGAGCAGTACTTC.

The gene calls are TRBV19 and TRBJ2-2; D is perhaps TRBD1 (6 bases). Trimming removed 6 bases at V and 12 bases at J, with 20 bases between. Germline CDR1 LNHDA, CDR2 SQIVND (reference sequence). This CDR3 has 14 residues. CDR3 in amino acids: CASSEPRQAPQLFF. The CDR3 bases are TGTGCCAGTAGCGAACCAAGACAGGCCCCGCAGCTGTTTTTT.

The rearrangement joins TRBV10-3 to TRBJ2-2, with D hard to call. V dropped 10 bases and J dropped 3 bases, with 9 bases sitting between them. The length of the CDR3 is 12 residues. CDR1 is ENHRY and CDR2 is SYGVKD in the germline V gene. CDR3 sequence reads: CATTRDTGELFF. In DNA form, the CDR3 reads TGTGCCACCACCCGAGACACCGGGGAGCTGTTTTTT.

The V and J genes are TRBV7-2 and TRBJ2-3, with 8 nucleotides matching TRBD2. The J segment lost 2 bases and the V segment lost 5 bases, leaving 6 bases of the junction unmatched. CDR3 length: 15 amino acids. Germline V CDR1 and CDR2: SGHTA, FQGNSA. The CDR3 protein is CASSRSGTYTDTQYF. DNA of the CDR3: TGTGCCAGCAGCCGTAGCGGGACCTACACAGATACGCAGTATTTT.

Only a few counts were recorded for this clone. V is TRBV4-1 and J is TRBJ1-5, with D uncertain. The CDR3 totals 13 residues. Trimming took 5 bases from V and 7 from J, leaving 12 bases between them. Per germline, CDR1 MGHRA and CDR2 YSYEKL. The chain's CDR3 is CASSLDWSQPQHF. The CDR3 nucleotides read TGCGCCAGCAGCTTGGACTGGAGCCAGCCCCAGCATTTT.

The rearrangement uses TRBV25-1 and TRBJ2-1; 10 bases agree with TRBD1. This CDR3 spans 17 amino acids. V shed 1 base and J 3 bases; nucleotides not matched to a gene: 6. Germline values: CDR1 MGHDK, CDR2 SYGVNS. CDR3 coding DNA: TGTGCCAGCAGTGAATTCGGCGGGACAGGGGTCTACAATGAGCAGTTCTTC. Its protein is CASSEFGGTGVYNEQFF.

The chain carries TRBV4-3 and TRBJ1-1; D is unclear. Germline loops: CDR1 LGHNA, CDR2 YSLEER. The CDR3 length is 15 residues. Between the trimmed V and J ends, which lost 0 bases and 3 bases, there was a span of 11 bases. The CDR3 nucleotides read TGCGCCAGCAGCCAAGATAGAGAGGTGGACACTGAAGCTTTCTTT. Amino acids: CASSQDREVDTEAFF.

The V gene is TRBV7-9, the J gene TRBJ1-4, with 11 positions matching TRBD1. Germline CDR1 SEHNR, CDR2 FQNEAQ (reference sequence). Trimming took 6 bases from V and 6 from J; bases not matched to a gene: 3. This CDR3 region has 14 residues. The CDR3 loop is CASSRDRGYEKLFF. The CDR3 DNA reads TGTGCCAGCAGTCGGGACAGGGGGTATGAAAAACTGTTTTTT.

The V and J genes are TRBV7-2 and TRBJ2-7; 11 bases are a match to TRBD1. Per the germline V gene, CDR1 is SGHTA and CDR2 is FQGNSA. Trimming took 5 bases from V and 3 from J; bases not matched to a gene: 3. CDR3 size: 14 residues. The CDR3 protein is CASSEGTGGYEQYF. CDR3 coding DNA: TGTGCCAGCAGCGAAGGGACAGGGGGCTACGAGCAGTACTTC. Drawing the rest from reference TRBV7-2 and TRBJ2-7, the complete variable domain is GAGVSQSPSNKVTEKGKDVELRCDPISGHTALYWYRQSLGQGLEFLIYFQGNSAPDKSGLPSDRFSAERTGGSVSTLTIQRTQQEDSAVYLCASSEGTGGYEQYFGPGTRLTVT.

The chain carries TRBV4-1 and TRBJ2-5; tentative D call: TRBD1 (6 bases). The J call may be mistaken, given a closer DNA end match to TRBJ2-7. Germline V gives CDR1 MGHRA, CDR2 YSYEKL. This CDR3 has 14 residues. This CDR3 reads CASSQPTQGYEQYF. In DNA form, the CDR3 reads TGCGCCAGCAGCCAACCCACACAGGGATACGAGCAGTACTTC.

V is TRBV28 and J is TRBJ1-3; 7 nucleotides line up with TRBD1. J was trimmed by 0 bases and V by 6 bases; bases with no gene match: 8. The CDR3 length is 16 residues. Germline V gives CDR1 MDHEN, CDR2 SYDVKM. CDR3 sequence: CASSPTGDNSGNTIYF. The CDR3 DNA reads TGTGCCAGCAGCCCAACAGGGGACAACTCTGGAAACACCATATATTTT.

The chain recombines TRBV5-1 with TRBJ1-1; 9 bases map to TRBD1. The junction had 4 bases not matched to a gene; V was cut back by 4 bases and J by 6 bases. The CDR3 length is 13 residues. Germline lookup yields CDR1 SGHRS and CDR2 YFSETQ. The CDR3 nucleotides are TGCGCCAGCAGCCTCGGGACAGGGCCTGAAGCTTTCTTT. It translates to CASSLGTGPEAFF.

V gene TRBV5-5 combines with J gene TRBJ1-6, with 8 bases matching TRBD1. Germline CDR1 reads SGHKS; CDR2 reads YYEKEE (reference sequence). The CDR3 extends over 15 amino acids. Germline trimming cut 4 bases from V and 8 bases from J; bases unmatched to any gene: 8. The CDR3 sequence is CASSLTGEDHSPLHF. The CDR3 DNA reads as TGTGCCAGCAGCCTGACAGGGGAGGATCATTCACCCCTCCACTTT.

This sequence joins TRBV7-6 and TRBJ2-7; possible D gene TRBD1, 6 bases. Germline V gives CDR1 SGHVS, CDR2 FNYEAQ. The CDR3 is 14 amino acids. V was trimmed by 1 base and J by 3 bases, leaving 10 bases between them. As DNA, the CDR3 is TGTGCCAGCAGCTTAGATGTCAGGGGCTACGAGCAGTACTTC. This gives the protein CASSLDVRGYEQYF.

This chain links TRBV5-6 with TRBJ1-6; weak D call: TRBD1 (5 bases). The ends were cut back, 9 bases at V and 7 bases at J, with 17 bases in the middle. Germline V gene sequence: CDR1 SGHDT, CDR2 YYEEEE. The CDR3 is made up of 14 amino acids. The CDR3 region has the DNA TGTGCCACCCAGAGGGAGGGGACGAATTCACCCCTCCACTTT. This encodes CATQREGTNSPLHF.